Below are 23 T cell receptor beta chains sequenced from a single sample in a study of immune evolution from preneoplasia to lung adenocarcinoma. Produced via immunoSEQ multiplex PCR; TCRdb's table is partial and in-frame only. Of about 6,300 clones listed, about 80% are singletons. Sequences were obtained from FFPE lung adenocarcinoma in situ tissue. All receptors derive from a donor of 70 years or more with lung adenocarcinoma.

This chain's CDR3 is CASSLYYEQYF. CDR3 bases: TGTGCCAGCAGCCTTTACTACGAGCAGTACTTC. The chain employs TRBV7-2 and TRBJ2-7, with D unclear. Trimming took 5 bases from V and 3 from J, leaving 5 bases between them. The CDR3 covers 11 residues. Germline lookup yields CDR1 SGHTA and CDR2 FQGNSA.

The chain combines TRBV10-3 with TRBJ2-7; 10 bases are a match to TRBD2. Germline CDR1 ENHRY, CDR2 SYGVKD. This CDR3 is 14 amino acids long. The V gene end was trimmed by 10 bases and the J gene end by 4 bases; junction bases not matched to a gene: 10. The CDR3 loop is CATRVAGGEYEQYF. CDR3 in DNA: TGTGCCACCAGGGTAGCGGGGGGAGAGTACGAGCAGTACTTC.

The V call is TRBV5-1, the J call TRBJ1-4; D unresolved. V shed 6 bases and J shed 3 bases, with 15 bases lying between them. Germline V gives CDR1 SGHRS, CDR2 YFSETQ. The CDR3 is 15 amino acids. The CDR3 DNA is TGCGCCAGCACCCTCTCCGGACTCTCTAATGAAAAACTGTTTTTT. Its translation: CASTLSGLSNEKLFF.

J is TRBJ2-7 and V is TRBV11-3, with unresolved D. V lost 7 bases, J lost 1 base, and 11 bases lay in between. This CDR3 contains 13 residues. Germline CDR1 and CDR2: SGHNT and YENEEA. DNA for the CDR3: TGTGCCAGCACCACCCCCGGGTCCTACGAGCAGTACTTC. Amino acid sequence: CASTTPGSYEQYF.

The chain has TRBV19 and TRBJ1-2; D possibly corresponds to TRBD1 (6 bases). This CDR3 has 14 residues. The germline V gene has CDR1 LNHDA and CDR2 SQIVND (reference sequence). Trimming pared 5 bases from V and 3 bases from J, leaving 13 bases between. The CDR3: CASSPLDRYYGYTF. CDR3 DNA: TGTGCCAGTAGTCCCCTCGACAGGTACTATGGCTACACCTTC.

The gene calls are TRBV5-1 and TRBJ2-2; 10 bases map to TRBD2. Germline V gene data show CDR1 as SGHRS and CDR2 as YFSETQ. The CDR3 has 15 residues. J lost 11 bases, V lost 0 bases, and 7 bases had no gene match. The DNA for the CDR3 is TGCGCCAGCAGCTTGGGGGCTAGCGGGAGTGGAGAGCTGTTTTTT. Translating gives CASSLGASGSGELFF. The full variable domain, rest sourced from reference TRBV5-1 and TRBJ2-2, is KAGVTQTPRYLIKTRGQQVTLSCSPISGHRSVSWYQQTPGQGLQFLFEYFSETQRNKGNFPGRFSGRQFSNSRSEMNVSTLELGDSALYLCASSLGASGSGELFFGEGSRLTVL.

The chain has TRBV19 and TRBJ1-5; the D is unclear. Trimming took off 4 bases at V and 7 bases at J, with 17 bases between the two ends. This CDR3 is 15 amino acids long. CDR1 is LNHDA, CDR2 SQIVND, per germline (reference sequence). Here the CDR3 reads CASSRSEEGGQPQHF. The CDR3 coding sequence is TGTGCCAGTAGTAGGTCAGAAGAGGGAGGCCAGCCCCAGCATTTT. The full variable domain, rest sourced from reference TRBV19 and TRBJ1-5, is DGGITQSPKYLFRKEGQNVTLSCEQNLNHDAMYWYRQDPGQGLRLIYYSQIVNDFQKGDIAEGYSVSREKKESFPLTVTSAQKNPTAFYLCASSRSEEGGQPQHFGDGTRLSIL.

The V gene is TRBV27, the J gene TRBJ1-1, with D maybe TRBD1 (6 bases). The CDR3 runs to 17 residues. The germline V gene has CDR1 MNHEY and CDR2 SMNVEV (reference sequence). Trimming took off 2 bases at V and 3 bases at J, with 19 bases between the two ends. Written as DNA, the CDR3 is TGTGCCAGCAGTTTACTTTCGCCCGACAGGCCACACACTGAAGCTTTCTTT. This codes for CASSLLSPDRPHTEAFF.

The rearrangement links TRBV10-3 to TRBJ1-1; no clear D gene. The germline V and J ends were trimmed by 10 bases and 1 base, with 7 bases remaining between them. The CDR3 runs 11 residues. Germline V CDR1 and CDR2: ENHRY, SYGVKD. The CDR3 here is CATLQNTEAFF. DNA of the CDR3: TGTGCCACCCTACAGAACACTGAAGCTTTCTTT.

The chain links TRBV9 to TRBJ2-3, with TRBD2 matching over 10 bases. This CDR3 comprises 18 residues. From germline, CDR1 is SGDLS and CDR2 YYNGEE. Losses at the gene ends were 4 bases for V and 0 bases for J; bases not matched to a gene: 11. CDR3 nucleotide sequence: TGTGCCAGCAGCAGAGGGGAACTAGCGGGGTATAGCACAGATACGCAGTATTTT. Encoded protein: CASSRGELAGYSTDTQYF.

The genes are TRBV25-1 and TRBJ2-1; 7 bases match TRBD1. V trimming: 3 bases; J trimming: 2 bases; junction bases outside the gene matches: 7. The CDR3 has 16 amino acids. CDR1 is MGHDK and CDR2 is SYGVNS in the germline V gene. The CDR3 reads CASSDPRQGTYNEQFF. CDR3 DNA sequence: TGTGCCAGCAGTGATCCGAGACAGGGAACCTACAATGAGCAGTTCTTC.

V usage is TRBV5-1 and J usage is TRBJ2-5; D is undetermined. The CDR3 is made up of 14 amino acids. Trimming removed 0 bases at V and 5 bases at J, with 11 bases between. Looked up from germline, CDR1 is SGHRS and CDR2 is YFSETQ. Here the CDR3 DNA reads TGCGCCAGCAGCTTGGTTAGCCTGGAGGAGACCCAGTACTTC. Its protein is CASSLVSLEETQYF.

The V and J genes are TRBV28 and TRBJ2-3, with TRBD2 identical over 8 bases. The ends lost 6 bases at V and 6 bases at J; junction bases unmatched: 8. The CDR3 sequence is 14 residues long. Germline CDR1 reads MDHEN; CDR2 reads SYDVKM. The CDR3, as DNA: TGTGCCAGCAGGAACGGGGGGGCCAGTGATACGCAGTATTTT. Its protein is CASRNGGASDTQYF.

V and J are TRBV6-1 and TRBJ1-2; D is possibly TRBD1 (5 bases). The V end lost 5 bases, the J end lost 8 bases, and 9 bases lay between the germline ends. This CDR3 region has 11 residues. From germline, CDR1 is MNHNS and CDR2 SASEGT. As DNA, the CDR3 is TGTGCCAGCAGTCCAGGGAAAGGCTACACCTTC. Its translation: CASSPGKGYTF.

V and J are TRBV5-1 and TRBJ2-3, with TRBD2 identical over 12 bases. With 1 base clipped from V and 6 bases from J, the junction kept 6 bases outside the gene matches. This CDR3 comprises 16 residues. Germline-derived CDR1 and CDR2 are SGHRS and YFSETQ. CDR3 region: CASSLLASGGADTQYF. DNA of the CDR3: TGCGCCAGCAGCTTGTTGGCTAGCGGGGGGGCGGATACGCAGTATTTT.

The V and J genes are TRBV11-1 and TRBJ2-5, with D unresolved. Germline CDR1 and CDR2: SGHAT and FQDESV (reference sequence). With 5 bases removed from V and 5 bases from J, the gap between germline ends came to 12 bases. This CDR3 comprises 13 residues. CDR3 nucleotides: TGTGCCAGCAGCGCCCAGGCAGCGGAGACCCAGTACTTC. Residues: CASSAQAAETQYF.

This chain links TRBV2 with TRBJ1-1; TRBD1 is a possible D gene (6 bases). The CDR3 extends over 13 amino acids. Trimming stripped 6 bases from V and 6 bases from J, with 14 bases between. The germline V gene encodes CDR1 SNHLY and CDR2 FYNNEI. The CDR3 DNA sequence: TGTGCCAGCAGGAGGGACACCGGCCCTGAAGCTTTCTTT. It codes for CASRRDTGPEAFF. The entire variable domain, with the rest obtained from reference TRBV2 and TRBJ1-1, is as follows: EPEVTQTPSHQVTQMGQEVILRCVPISNHLYFYWYRQILGQKVEFLVSFYNNEISEKSEIFDDQFSVERPDGSNFTLKIRSTKLEDSAMYFCASRRDTGPEAFFGQGTRLTVV.

This CDR3 reads CASSLEGDRSNYGYTF. In DNA form, the CDR3 reads TGTGCCAGCAGCTTAGAGGGGGACAGGTCAAACTATGGCTACACCTTC. The V and J genes are TRBV7-9 and TRBJ1-2; 8 nucleotides agree with TRBD1. J lost 2 bases, V lost 1 base, and 6 bases had no gene match. Germline CDR1 SEHNR, CDR2 FQNEAQ (reference sequence). The CDR3 has 16 amino acids.

The V gene is TRBV28, the J gene TRBJ1-5, with D uncertain. Trimming removed 6 bases from V and 0 bases from J, with 9 bases in between. The CDR3 loop spans 14 amino acids. The germline V gene has CDR1 MDHEN and CDR2 SYDVKM. CDR3 sequence: CASSGPYSNQPQHF. The DNA of the CDR3 is TGTGCCAGCAGCGGCCCTTATAGCAATCAGCCCCAGCATTTT.

The chain joins TRBV7-9 to TRBJ1-3; the match to TRBD1 covers 7 bases. Unmatched junction bases numbered 8, after V lost 1 base and J lost 2 bases. Germline lookup yields CDR1 SEHNR and CDR2 FQNEAQ (reference sequence). The CDR3 contains 17 residues. Written as DNA, the CDR3 is TGTGCCAGCAGCTTAGGTTGGGCAGGGGGTACTGGAAACACCATATATTTT. Translated, it gives CASSLGWAGGTGNTIYF.

This clone was seen only once. The rearrangement uses TRBV7-2 and TRBJ1-1, with TRBD1 matching 7 bases. Germline trimming cut 2 bases from V and 9 bases from J; bases unmatched to any gene: 9. Germline-derived CDR1 and CDR2 are SGHTA and FQGNSA. The CDR3 sequence is 14 residues long. CDR3 bases: TGTGCCAGCAGCTTAAGCTCCGGGACAGAAAAAGCTTTCTTT. Translated, it gives CASSLSSGTEKAFF.

V gene TRBV7-9 combines with J gene TRBJ2-1; 7 bases align to TRBD1. Germline V gene data show CDR1 as SEHNR and CDR2 as FQNEAQ (reference sequence). The V segment lost 0 bases and the J segment 3 bases; nucleotides outside the gene matches: 5. The CDR3 loop spans 16 amino acids. CDR3 sequence (DNA): TGTGCCAGCAGCTTAGCGGGGACAGTTTACTACAATGAGCAGTTCTTC. Translated: CASSLAGTVYYNEQFF.

This clone has just one count. The chain has TRBV10-3 and TRBJ2-7; 7 bases fit TRBD2. Germline CDR1 and CDR2: ENHRY and SYGVKD. This CDR3 spans 15 amino acids. Trimming removed 3 bases from V and 0 bases from J; junction bases left unmatched: 5. In DNA form, the CDR3 reads TGTGCCATCAGTGATGGGGGGGGGTCCTCCTACGAGCAGTACTTC. It yields the protein CAISDGGGSSYEQYF.